Sequencing of this TCR beta chain was carried out in a study of blood T cell repertoires in COVID-19. Study at large: Samples taken during acute and convalescent COVID-19 were collected in the United States, Italy and Spain. PBMCs, B-cell-depleted T cells, or T cells provided the cDNA or gDNA that made up the material.

The V gene end was trimmed by 3 bases and the J gene end by 6 bases; junction bases not matched to a gene: 6. Germline CDR1 reads LNHDA; CDR2 reads SQIVND (reference sequence). The CDR3 sequence is 15 residues long. Per the study methods: Reference gene primers were amplified, and this amplification served to estimate nucleated cell counts. Profiling relied on immunoSEQ multiplex PCR, and the TCRdb table lists in-frame clones only, not all of them. Clone size and V and J calls were adopted from that table, with D and trimming inferred from the DNA. The table records approximately 250,000 clones, 70% to 90% of them present only once.

This chain uses TRBV19 with TRBJ1-5, with TRBD1 identical over 9 bases. The source of this sequence is a man aged 45 to 65 with acute or convalescent COVID-19. The sequencing sample was made of peripheral blood. The CDR3 DNA reads TGTGCCAGTAGTATGTCGGGACAGGGAAGTCAGCCCCAGCATTTT. This gives the protein CASSMSGQGSQPQHF.